What follows is one T cell receptor beta chain and its context. The antigen is undetermined. Trimming took 8 bases from V and 6 from J; bases not matched to a gene: 12. Germline CDR1 MNHNY, CDR2 SVGAGI (reference sequence). The CDR3 covers 15 residues. The table came from immunoSEQ multiplex PCR; TCRdb's copy has only in-frame clones and leaves some out. The table lists 100,000 to 150,000 clones, around 89% of them singletons. The data derive from a study of T cell responses to AZD1222 COVID-19 vaccine. General study results and limits: Spike-specific TCR breadth and depth both grew after two AZD1222 doses. Seropositive AZD1222 recipients at baseline numbered only 5 to 7. Scientists sampled the repertoires only once the peak T cell response had passed.

The chain links TRBV6-6 to TRBJ1-4; TRBD1 agrees at 7 bases. This clonotype was sampled from an adult in good health. Specimen: peripheral blood, collected on day 0 of MenACWY control vaccination. Written as DNA, the CDR3 is TGTGCCAGCCACCGGGACAGTTCCCGCTATGAAAAACTGTTTTTT. It yields the protein CASHRDSSRYEKLFF.